These T cell receptor beta chains were read from a single sample in a study of Ad26.COV2.S vaccination and SARS-CoV-2 variants. The table came from immunoSEQ multiplex PCR; TCRdb's copy has only in-frame clones and leaves some out. The sample carries hundreds of thousands of clones, 89% recorded once. Specimen: peripheral blood, collected in a trial of Ad26.COV2.S vaccine versus placebo. These receptors all stem from a person between 18 and 59 years old who received the Ad26.COV2.S COVID-19 vaccine or a placebo. Both conserved end residues are part of each CDR3. The D gene is left open where the match is weak. A row's size may be missing; if present it is once, few, many or a size class.

TRBV7-9	TRBJ2-1	NA	NA	CASSPLRFPAGNNEQFF	TGTGCCAGCAGCCCCCTTCGATTCCCAGCAGGTAACAATGAGCAGTTCTTC
TRBV7-9	TRBJ1-2	NA	NA	CASSRQEGYTF	TGTGCCAGCAGCCGTCAGGAAGGCTACACCTTC
TRBV2	TRBJ2-1	NA	TRBD2	CASMGTSVSYNEQFF	TGTGCCAGCATGGGGACTAGCGTTTCCTACAATGAGCAGTTCTTC
TRBV9	TRBJ2-6	NA	TRBD1	CASSVANGTGARVANVLTF	TGTGCCAGCAGCGTAGCTAACGGGACAGGCGCTCGAGTGGCCAACGTCCTGACTTTC
TRBV5-1	TRBJ1-1	NA	NA	CASSPGGGVNTEAFF	TGCGCCAGCAGCCCTGGTGGAGGGGTGAACACTGAAGCTTTCTTT
TRBV9	TRBJ2-5	NA	NA	CASSPGGGPGYGETQYF	TGTGCCAGCAGCCCAGGAGGGGGTCCGGGATATGGGGAGACCCAGTACTTC
TRBV28	TRBJ1-5	NA	NA	CASSLGHQPQHF	TGTGCCAGCAGTTTAGGTCATCAGCCCCAGCATTTT
TRBV11-2	TRBJ1-1	once	NA	CASSGGVAEAFF	TGTGCCAGCAGCGGGGGGGTGGCTGAAGCTTTCTTT
TRBV2	TRBJ1-1	NA	TRBD1	CASRVEGATEAFF	TGTGCCAGCAGGGTGGAGGGGGCTACTGAAGCTTTCTTT
TRBV28	TRBJ1-6	NA	TRBD1	CASRLHAPGQIVNSPLHF	TGTGCCAGCAGACTACATGCGCCGGGACAGATAGTAAATTCACCCCTCCACTTT
TRBV6-5	TRBJ1-4	NA	NA	CASSLGAPRLFF	TGTGCCAGCAGCCTCGGGGCTCCAAGACTGTTTTTT
TRBV7-2	TRBJ2-4	NA	NA	CASSLAGVVNIQYF	TGTGCCAGCAGCTTAGCGGGAGTGGTAAACATTCAGTACTTC
TRBV6-1	TRBJ2-6	NA	NA	CASSEDSSGANVLTF	TGTGCCAGCAGTGAAGATAGCTCTGGGGCCAACGTCCTGACTTTC
TRBV2	TRBJ2-1	NA	NA	CASSGGQANEQFF	TGTGCCAGCAGCGGAGGGCAGGCCAATGAGCAGTTCTTC
TRBV5-5	TRBJ2-5	NA	NA	CASSLDSTFGGETQYF	TGTGCCAGCAGCTTGGACAGTACCTTTGGGGGAGAGACCCAGTACTTC
TRBV19	TRBJ1-5	NA	NA	CATATVSASQPQHF	TGTGCCACCGCGACTGTTTCTGCTTCTCAGCCCCAGCATTTT
TRBV12-3/TRBV12-4	TRBJ2-5	NA	NA	CASIRGGAETQYF	TGTGCCAGCATCCGAGGAGGGGCAGAGACCCAGTACTTC
TRBV5-1	TRBJ2-5	NA	TRBD1	CASSLGPTGGAETQYF	TGCGCCAGCAGCTTGGGCCCCACAGGGGGCGCAGAGACCCAGTACTTC
TRBV18	TRBJ1-1	once	TRBD1	CASSLPTGRDTEAFF	TGTGCCAGCTCACTCCCGACAGGGAGGGACACTGAAGCTTTCTTT
TRBV28	TRBJ1-5	NA	NA	CASRPGPSEPQHF	TGTGCCAGCAGACCAGGCCCCTCGGAGCCCCAGCATTTT
TRBV5-6	TRBJ1-5	NA	TRBD1	CASSLGTGIQPQHF	TGTGCCAGCAGCTTGGGGACAGGGATTCAGCCCCAGCATTTT
TRBV7-6	TRBJ2-1	NA	NA	CASSLPYNEQFF	TGTGCCAGCAGCCTTCCCTACAATGAGCAGTTCTTC
TRBV19	TRBJ1-1	NA	NA	CASRWGGGPMNTEAFF	TGTGCCAGTAGATGGGGCGGGGGGCCTATGAACACTGAAGCTTTCTTT
TRBV7-9	TRBJ1-2	NA	NA	CASRPGRVLPNYGYTF	TGTGCCAGCAGACCCGGAAGGGTCCTTCCCAACTATGGCTACACCTTC
TRBV5-4	TRBJ2-7	NA	TRBD1	CASTTWQGDYEQYF	TGTGCCAGCACCACTTGGCAGGGGGACTACGAGCAGTACTTC
TRBV19	TRBJ2-1	NA	TRBD1	CASRGSREQFF	TGTGCCAGCAGGGGGAGTAGGGAGCAGTTCTTC
TRBV4-3	TRBJ2-5	NA	TRBD2	CASSQEGVGLAQETQYF	TGCGCCAGCAGCCAAGAAGGCGTGGGACTAGCGCAAGAGACCCAGTACTTC
TRBV9	TRBJ2-5	NA	NA	CASSSYSTKETQYF	TGTGCCAGCAGCTCCTACTCAACCAAAGAGACCCAGTACTTC
TRBV27	TRBJ2-1	NA	TRBD2	CASSYAGGRNEQFF	TGTGCCAGCAGTTACGCGGGGGGGCGGAATGAGCAGTTCTTC
TRBV24-1	TRBJ2-5	NA	NA	CATSDRERMQETQYF	TGTGCCACCAGTGATCGGGAGCGGATGCAAGAGACCCAGTACTTC
TRBV9	TRBJ2-6	NA	TRBD2	CASSSSGVIFSGANVLTF	TGTGCCAGCAGCTCTAGCGGAGTCATCTTCTCTGGGGCCAACGTCCTGACTTTC
TRBV4-1	TRBJ1-1	NA	NA	CASRAMGRNTEAFF	TGCGCCAGCAGGGCAATGGGGCGAAACACTGAAGCTTTCTTT
TRBV7-9	TRBJ2-6	NA	NA	CASSPPRPNVLTF	TGTGCCAGCAGCCCCCCTCGGCCCAACGTCCTGACTTTC
TRBV18	TRBJ2-7	NA	TRBD1	CASSPSTGYYEQYF	TGTGCCAGCTCACCTTCGACAGGGTACTACGAGCAGTACTTC
TRBV29-1	TRBJ2-3	NA	NA	CSVDSSTTTQYF	TGCAGCGTTGATTCCAGCACCACAACGCAGTATTTT
TRBV9	TRBJ1-6	NA	NA	CASSVGVRKSYNSPLHF	TGTGCCAGCAGCGTAGGAGTCAGGAAATCCTATAATTCACCCCTCCACTTT
TRBV10-3	TRBJ1-1	NA	TRBD1	CAISVTGGALIGTEAFF	TGTGCCATCAGTGTGACAGGGGGCGCGTTGATAGGAACTGAAGCTTTCTTT
TRBV4-3	TRBJ1-2	few	NA	CASSQALNGYGYTF	TGCGCCAGCAGCCAAGCCCTAAACGGCTATGGCTACACCTTC
TRBV5-5	TRBJ2-1	NA	NA	CASSTRTLYNEQFF	TGTGCCAGCAGCACGCGGACACTTTACAATGAGCAGTTCTTC
TRBV19	TRBJ2-1	NA	NA	CASSILVKGHNEQFF	TGTGCCAGTAGTATCCTAGTAAAGGGGCACAATGAGCAGTTCTTC
TRBV7-2	TRBJ1-1	NA	NA	CASSLRVTDIVEAFF	TGTGCCAGCAGCCTAAGGGTAACAGACATAGTTGAAGCTTTCTTT
TRBV4-2	TRBJ1-5	NA	NA	CASSKSGVGNQPQHF	TGTGCCAGCAGTAAATCGGGGGTAGGCAATCAGCCCCAGCATTTT